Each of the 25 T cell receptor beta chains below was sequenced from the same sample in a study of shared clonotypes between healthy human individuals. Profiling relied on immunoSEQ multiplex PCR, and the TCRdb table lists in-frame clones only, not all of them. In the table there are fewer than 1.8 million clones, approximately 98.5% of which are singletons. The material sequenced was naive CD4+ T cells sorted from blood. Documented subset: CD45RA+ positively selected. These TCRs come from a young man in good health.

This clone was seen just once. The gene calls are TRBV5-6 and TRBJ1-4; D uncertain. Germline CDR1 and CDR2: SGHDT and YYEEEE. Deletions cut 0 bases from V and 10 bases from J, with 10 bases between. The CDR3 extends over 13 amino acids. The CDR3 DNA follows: TGTGCCAGCAGCTTGGGTTCCTCAGGAAAACTGTTTTTT. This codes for CASSLGSSGKLFF.

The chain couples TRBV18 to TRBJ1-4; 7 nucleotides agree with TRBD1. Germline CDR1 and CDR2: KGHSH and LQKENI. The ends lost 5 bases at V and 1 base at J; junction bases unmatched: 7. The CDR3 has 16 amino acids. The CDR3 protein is CASSIEQGRTNEKLFF. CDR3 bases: TGTGCCAGCTCAATAGAACAGGGGCGAACTAATGAAAAACTGTTTTTT.

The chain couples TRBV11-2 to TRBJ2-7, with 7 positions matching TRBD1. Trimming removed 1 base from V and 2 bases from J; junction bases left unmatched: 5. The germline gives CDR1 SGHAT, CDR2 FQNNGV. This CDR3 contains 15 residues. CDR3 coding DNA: TGTGCCAGCAGCTTAGGGGACAGCGGAGCCTACGAGCAGTACTTC. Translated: CASSLGDSGAYEQYF. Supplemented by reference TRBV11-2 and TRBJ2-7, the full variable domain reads EAGVAQSPRYKIIEKRQSVAFWCNPISGHATLYWYQQILGQGPKLLIQFQNNGVVDDSQLPKDRFSAERLKGVDSTLKIQPAKLEDSAVYLCASSLGDSGAYEQYFGPGTRLTVT.

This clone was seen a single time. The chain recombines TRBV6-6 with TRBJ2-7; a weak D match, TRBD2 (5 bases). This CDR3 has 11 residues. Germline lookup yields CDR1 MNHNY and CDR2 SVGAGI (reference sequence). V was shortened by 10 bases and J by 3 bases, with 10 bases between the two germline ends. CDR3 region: CATKEDYEQYF. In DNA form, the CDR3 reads TGTGCCACCAAGGAGGACTACGAGCAGTACTTC.

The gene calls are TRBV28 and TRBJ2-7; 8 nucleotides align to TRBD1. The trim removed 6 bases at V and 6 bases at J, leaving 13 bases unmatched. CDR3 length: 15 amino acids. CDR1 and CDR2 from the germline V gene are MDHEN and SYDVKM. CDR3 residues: CASSQGQGLLSEQYF. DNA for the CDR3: TGTGCCAGCAGCCAAGGACAGGGCCTCCTGAGCGAGCAGTACTTC.

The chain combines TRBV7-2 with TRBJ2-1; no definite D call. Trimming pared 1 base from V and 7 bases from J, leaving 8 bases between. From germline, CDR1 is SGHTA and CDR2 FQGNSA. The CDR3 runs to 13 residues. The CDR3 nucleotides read TGTGCCAGCAGCTTAGGATCAATTAATGAGCAGTTCTTC. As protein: CASSLGSINEQFF.

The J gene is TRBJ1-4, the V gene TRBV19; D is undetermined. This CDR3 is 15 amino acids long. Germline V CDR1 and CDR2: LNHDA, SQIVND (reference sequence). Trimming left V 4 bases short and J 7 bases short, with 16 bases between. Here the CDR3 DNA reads TGTGCCAGTAGTACTCCCATCGGACGGTTTGAAAAACTGTTTTTT. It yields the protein CASSTPIGRFEKLFF.

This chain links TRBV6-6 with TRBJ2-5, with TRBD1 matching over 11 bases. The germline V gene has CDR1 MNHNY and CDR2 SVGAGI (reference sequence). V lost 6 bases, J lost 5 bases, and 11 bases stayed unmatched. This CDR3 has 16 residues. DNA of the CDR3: TGTGCCAGCAGCACGAGGGACAGGGGGTTAATTGAGACCCAGTACTTC. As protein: CASSTRDRGLIETQYF.

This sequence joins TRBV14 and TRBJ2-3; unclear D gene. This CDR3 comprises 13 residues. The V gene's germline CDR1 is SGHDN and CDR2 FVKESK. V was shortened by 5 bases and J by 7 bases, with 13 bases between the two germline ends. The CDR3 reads CASSGMGWNTQYF. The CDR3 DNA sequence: TGTGCCAGCAGCGGAATGGGGTGGAATACGCAGTATTTT.

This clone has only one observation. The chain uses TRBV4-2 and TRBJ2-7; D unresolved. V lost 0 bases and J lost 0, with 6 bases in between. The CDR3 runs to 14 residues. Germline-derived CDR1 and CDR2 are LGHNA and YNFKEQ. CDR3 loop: CASSQDESSYEQYF. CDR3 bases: TGTGCCAGCAGCCAAGATGAGAGCTCCTACGAGCAGTACTTC.

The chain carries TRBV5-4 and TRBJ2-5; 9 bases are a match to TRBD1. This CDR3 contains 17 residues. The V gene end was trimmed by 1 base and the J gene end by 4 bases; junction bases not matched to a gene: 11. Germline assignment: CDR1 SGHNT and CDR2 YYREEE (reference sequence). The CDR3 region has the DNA TGTGCCAGCAGCTTGTCGGGGCGTGGGGGACAGGGAGAGACCCAGTACTTC. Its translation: CASSLSGRGGQGETQYF.

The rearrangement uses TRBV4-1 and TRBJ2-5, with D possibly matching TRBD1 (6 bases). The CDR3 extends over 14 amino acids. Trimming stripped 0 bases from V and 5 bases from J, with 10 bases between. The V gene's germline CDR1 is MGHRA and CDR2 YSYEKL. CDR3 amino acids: CASSQDRGAETQYF. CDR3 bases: TGCGCCAGCAGCCAAGACAGGGGCGCGGAGACCCAGTACTTC.

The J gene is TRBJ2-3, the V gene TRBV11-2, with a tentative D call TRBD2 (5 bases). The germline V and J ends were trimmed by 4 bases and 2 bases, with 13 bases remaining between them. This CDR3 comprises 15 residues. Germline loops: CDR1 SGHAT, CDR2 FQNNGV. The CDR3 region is CASSSLLVSTDTQYF. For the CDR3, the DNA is TGTGCCAGCAGCTCCCTACTAGTATCCACAGATACGCAGTATTTT.

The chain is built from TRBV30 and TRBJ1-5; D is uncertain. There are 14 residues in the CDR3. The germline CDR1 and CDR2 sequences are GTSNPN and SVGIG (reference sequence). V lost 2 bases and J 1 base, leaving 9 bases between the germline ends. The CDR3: CAWSTLESNQPQHF. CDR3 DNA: TGTGCCTGGAGTACTCTGGAGAGCAATCAGCCCCAGCATTTT.

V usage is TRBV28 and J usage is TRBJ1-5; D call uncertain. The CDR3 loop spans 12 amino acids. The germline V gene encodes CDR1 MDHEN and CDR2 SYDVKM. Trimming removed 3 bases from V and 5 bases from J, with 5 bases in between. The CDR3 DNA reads TGTGCCAGCAGTTTCGGTTATCAGCCCCAGCATTTT. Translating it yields CASSFGYQPQHF.

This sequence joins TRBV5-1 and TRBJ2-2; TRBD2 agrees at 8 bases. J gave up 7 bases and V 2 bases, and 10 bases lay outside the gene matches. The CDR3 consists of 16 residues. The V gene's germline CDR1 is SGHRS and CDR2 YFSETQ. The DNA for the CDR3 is TGCGCCAGCAGCTTCCAAGCGGGAGTTGAGGGCGGGGAGCTGTTTTTT. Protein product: CASSFQAGVEGGELFF.

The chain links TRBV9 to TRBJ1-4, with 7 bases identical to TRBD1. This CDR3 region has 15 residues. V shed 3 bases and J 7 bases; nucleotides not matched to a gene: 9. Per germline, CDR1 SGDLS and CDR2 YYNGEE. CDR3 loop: CASSEVTGLGEKLFF. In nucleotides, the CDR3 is TGTGCCAGCAGCGAGGTGACAGGGTTGGGTGAAAAACTGTTTTTT.

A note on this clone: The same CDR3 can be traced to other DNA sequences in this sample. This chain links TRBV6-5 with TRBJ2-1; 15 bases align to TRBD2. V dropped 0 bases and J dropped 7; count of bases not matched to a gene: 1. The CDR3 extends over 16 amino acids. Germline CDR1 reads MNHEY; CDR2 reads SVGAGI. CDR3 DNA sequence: TGTGCCAGCAGTTACTCTGGACTAGCGGGAGGGAATGAGCAGTTCTTC. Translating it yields CASSYSGLAGGNEQFF.

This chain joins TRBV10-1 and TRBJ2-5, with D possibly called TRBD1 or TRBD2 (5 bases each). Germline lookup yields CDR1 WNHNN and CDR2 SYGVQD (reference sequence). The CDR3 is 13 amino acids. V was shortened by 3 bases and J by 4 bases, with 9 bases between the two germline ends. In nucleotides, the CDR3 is TGCGCCAGCAGTGATCGGGGCGCAGAGACCCAGTACTTC. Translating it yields CASSDRGAETQYF.

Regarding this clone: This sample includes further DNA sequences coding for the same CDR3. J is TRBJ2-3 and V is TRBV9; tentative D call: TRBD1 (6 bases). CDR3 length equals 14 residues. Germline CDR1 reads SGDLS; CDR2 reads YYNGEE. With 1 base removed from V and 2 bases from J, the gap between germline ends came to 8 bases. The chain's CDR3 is CASSVSGVTDTQYF. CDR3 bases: TGTGCCAGCAGCGTATCAGGGGTCACAGATACGCAGTATTTT. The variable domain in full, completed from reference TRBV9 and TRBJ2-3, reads DSGVTQTPKHLITATGQRVTLRCSPRSGDLSVYWYQQSLDQGLQFLIQYYNGEERAKGNILERFSAQQFPDLHSELNLSSLELGDSALYFCASSVSGVTDTQYFGPGTRLTVL.

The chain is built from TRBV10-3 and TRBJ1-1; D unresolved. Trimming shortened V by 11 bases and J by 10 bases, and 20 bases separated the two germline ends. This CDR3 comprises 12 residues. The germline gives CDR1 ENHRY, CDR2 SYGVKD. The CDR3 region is CASSDPGNPAFF. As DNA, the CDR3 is TGTGCCTCCTCGGACCCCGGAAATCCAGCTTTCTTT.

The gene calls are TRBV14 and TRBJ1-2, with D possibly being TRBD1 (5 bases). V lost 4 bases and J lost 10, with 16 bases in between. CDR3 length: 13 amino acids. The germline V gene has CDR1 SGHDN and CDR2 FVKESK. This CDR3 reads CASSPYGTDVYTF. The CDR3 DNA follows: TGTGCCAGCAGCCCTTACGGGACGGATGTCTACACCTTC.

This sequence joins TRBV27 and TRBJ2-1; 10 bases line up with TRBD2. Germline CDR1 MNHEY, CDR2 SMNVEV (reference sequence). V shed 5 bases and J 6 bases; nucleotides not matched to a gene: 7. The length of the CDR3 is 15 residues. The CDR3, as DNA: TGTGCCAGCAGTCTAGCGGGAGTGGGGTCCAATGAGCAGTTCTTC. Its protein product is CASSLAGVGSNEQFF.

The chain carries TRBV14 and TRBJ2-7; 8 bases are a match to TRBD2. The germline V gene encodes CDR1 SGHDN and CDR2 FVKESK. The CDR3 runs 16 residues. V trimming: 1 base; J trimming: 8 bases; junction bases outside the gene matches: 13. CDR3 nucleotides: TGTGCCAGCAGCCAAGTTGGTAGTAGCGGGAAGTTCCAGCAGTACTTC. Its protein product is CASSQVGSSGKFQQYF.

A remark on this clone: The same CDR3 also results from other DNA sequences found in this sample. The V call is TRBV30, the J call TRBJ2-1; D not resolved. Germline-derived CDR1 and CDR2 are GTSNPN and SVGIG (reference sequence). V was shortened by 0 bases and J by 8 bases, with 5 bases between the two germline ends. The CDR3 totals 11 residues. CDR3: CAWSVLHEQFF. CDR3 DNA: TGTGCCTGGAGTGTACTCCATGAGCAGTTCTTC.